This T cell receptor beta chain was profiled in a study of brain T cells in children with intractable seizures. As to this clone: The antigen remains unidentified.

The germline gives CDR1 SGHAT, CDR2 FQNNGV. The CDR3 sequence is 15 residues long. J gave up 4 bases and V 4 bases, and 6 bases lay outside the gene matches. Study results and caveats: Absence of clones before surgery may stem from lower sequencing depth.

Some clones are missing from TCRdb's copy, which holds only in-frame ones; the method was immunoSEQ multiplex PCR. The table includes roughly 64,000 clones, approximately 95% detected once. Surgery cases with the highest brain T cell transcript signatures were chosen for sequencing. This chain joins TRBV11-2 and TRBJ2-7, with 11 bases identical to TRBD1. The clonotype comes from a boy younger than two with focal cortical dysplasia and intractable seizures. The material sequenced was peripheral blood, taken at surgery. The chain's CDR3 is CASSSGTGGFYEQYF. Written as DNA, the CDR3 is TGTGCCAGCAGCTCCGGGACAGGGGGTTTTTACGAGCAGTACTTC.